Each of the 4 T cell receptor beta chains below was sequenced from the same sample in a study of prognosis after radiotherapy for stage I lung cancer. Amplification of the TCR beta CDR3 (from genomic DNA) was done by two-round multiplex PCR. Amplification in first-round PCR relied on primers specific to each TRBV and TRBJ gene. TCRdb itself ran the multiplex PCR reads through MiXCR, one entry per CDR3 protein. Of tens of thousands of distinct CDR3 sequences listed, 40% are singletons. The sample was PBMCs, taken before or after stereotactic body radiation therapy (not recorded which). These receptor sequences come from a donor over 45 with non-small cell lung cancer.

This clonotype was counted many times. V is TRBV11-2 and J is TRBJ2-5; TRBD2 matches 8 bases. Germline V lookup: CDR1 SGHAT, CDR2 FQNNGV. Germline trimming cut 3 bases from V and 2 bases from J; bases unmatched to any gene: 11. The CDR3 contains 17 residues. CDR3 loop: CASSFGRGGRLQETQYF. In nucleotides, the CDR3 is TGTGCCAGCAGCTTCGGGCGGGGCGGGAGGCTTCAAGAGACCCAGTACTTC.

The V and J genes are TRBV27 and TRBJ2-1; 10 bases are shared with TRBD1. Germline V gene sequence: CDR1 MNHEY, CDR2 SMNVEV (reference sequence). This CDR3 has 17 residues. The junction had 13 bases not matched to a gene; V was cut back by 5 bases and J by 6 bases. DNA of the CDR3: TGTGCCAGCAGTCTCACCCCCGACAGGGGGCGCAGCAATGAGCAGTTCTTC. Translation gives CASSLTPDRGRSNEQFF.

Notes on this clonotype: This may stem from a read error, because a much larger clone lies one nucleotide away. The chain joins TRBV5-4 to TRBJ2-1; D remains ambiguous. This CDR3 has 15 amino acids. CDR1 SGHNT and CDR2 YYREEE come from the germline V gene (reference sequence). This chain's CDR3 is CANSLEQNSYNEQFF. The DNA of the CDR3 is TGTGCCAACAGCTTGGAACAGAACTCCTACAATGAGCAGTTCTTC.

In the case of this clonotype: A much more abundant neighbour one base away suggests this may be a read error. The chain employs TRBV7-6 and TRBJ2-5; TRBD2 is a possible D gene (5 bases). The length of the CDR3 is 13 residues. Germline-derived CDR1 and CDR2 are SGHVS and FNYEAQ. CDR3 protein: CASSFGIVETHYF. In DNA, the CDR3 is TGTGCCAGCAGCTTCGGGATAGTGGAGACCCATTACTTC.